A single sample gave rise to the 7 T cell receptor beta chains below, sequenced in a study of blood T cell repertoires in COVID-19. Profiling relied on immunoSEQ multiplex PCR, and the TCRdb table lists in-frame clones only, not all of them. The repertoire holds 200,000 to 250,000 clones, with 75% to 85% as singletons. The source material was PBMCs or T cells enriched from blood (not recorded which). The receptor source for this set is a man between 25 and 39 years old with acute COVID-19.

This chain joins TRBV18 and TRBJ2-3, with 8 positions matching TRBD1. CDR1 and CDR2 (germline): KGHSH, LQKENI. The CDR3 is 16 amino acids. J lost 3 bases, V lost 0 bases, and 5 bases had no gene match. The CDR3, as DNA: TGTGCCAGCTCACCACCCGGACAGGGAAGTACAGATACGCAGTATTTT. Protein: CASSPPGQGSTDTQYF.

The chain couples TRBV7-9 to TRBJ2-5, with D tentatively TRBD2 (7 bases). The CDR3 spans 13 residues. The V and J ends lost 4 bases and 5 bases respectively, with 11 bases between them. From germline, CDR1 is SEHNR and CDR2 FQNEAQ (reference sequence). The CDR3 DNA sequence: TGTGCCAGCAGCTCGGGGGGCGGCGAGACCCAGTACTTC. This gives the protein CASSSGGGETQYF.

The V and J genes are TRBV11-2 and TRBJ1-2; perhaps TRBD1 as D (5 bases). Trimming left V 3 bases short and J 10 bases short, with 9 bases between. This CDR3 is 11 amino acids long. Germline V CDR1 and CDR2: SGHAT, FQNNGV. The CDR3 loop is CASSFGTFYTF. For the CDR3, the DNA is TGTGCCAGCAGCTTCGGGACTTTCTACACCTTC.

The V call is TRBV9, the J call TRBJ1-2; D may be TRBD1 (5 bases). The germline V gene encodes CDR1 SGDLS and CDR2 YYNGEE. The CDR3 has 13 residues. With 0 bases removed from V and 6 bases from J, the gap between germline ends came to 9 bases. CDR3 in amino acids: CASSVAGSDGYTF. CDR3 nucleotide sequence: TGTGCCAGCAGCGTAGCAGGGTCCGATGGCTACACCTTC.

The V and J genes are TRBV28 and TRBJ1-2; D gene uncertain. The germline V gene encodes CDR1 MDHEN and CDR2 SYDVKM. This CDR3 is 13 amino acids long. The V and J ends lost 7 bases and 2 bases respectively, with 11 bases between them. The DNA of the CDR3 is TGTGCCAGCACCCACTCCCGGAACTATGGCTACACCTTC. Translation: CASTHSRNYGYTF.

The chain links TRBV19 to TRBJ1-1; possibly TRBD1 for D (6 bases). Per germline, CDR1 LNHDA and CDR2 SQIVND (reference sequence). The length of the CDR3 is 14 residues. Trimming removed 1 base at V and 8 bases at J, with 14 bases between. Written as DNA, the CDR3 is TGTGCCAGTAGTATAGGGGGACATTCACCCGAAGCTTTCTTT. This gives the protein CASSIGGHSPEAFF.

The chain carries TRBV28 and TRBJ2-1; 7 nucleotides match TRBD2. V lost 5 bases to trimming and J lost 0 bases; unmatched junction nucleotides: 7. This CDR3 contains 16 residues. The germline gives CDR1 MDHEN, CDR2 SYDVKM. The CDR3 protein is CASSPGLLSSYNEQFF. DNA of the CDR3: TGTGCCAGCAGTCCGGGACTATTAAGCTCCTACAATGAGCAGTTCTTC. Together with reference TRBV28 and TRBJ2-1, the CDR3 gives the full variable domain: DVKVTQSSRYLVKRTGEKVFLECVQDMDHENMFWYRQDPGLGLRLIYFSYDVKMKEKGDIPEGYSVSREKKERFSLILESASTNQTSMYLCASSPGLLSSYNEQFFGPGTRLTVL.